The clone carrying this TCR beta chain has more than one count but fewer than ten. Its antigen is not identified. Treatment here: approximately 9-day PBMC culture with coronavirus spike peptide pools or control peptides (ViraFEST assay). Collection of the unexposed donor's CD4+ T cells took place before the COVID-19 pandemic (2011-2018). Using peptide pools, antigen-specific T cells were expanded in ViraFEST before TCRs were sequenced. Researchers challenged CD4+ T cells from unexposed donors with SARS-CoV-2 S/N and four cold-coronavirus spikes, cells permitting. An Oncomine TCR Beta short-read assay was used to sequence the DNA from cultured CD4+ T cells. Investigators obtained genomic DNA by extraction from cultured CD4+ T cells. Using its own MiXCR run on the PCR reads, TCRdb lists one record per CDR3 protein. The sample holds some 7,000 distinct CDR3 sequences, 33% seen once. The sample comes from a study of vaccination and CD4 T cells after COVID-19. Background on the study: Stimuli were overlapping spike peptide pools of SARS-CoV-2 and three common cold coronaviruses (HCoV-NL63, HCoV-OC43, HCoV-229E).

Germline values: CDR1 DFQATT, CDR2 SNEGSKA (reference sequence). The CDR3 consists of 15 residues. The J segment lost 3 bases and the V segment lost 0 bases, leaving 4 bases of the junction unmatched. The study, taken as a whole, reports: Median numbers of SARS-CoV-2-reactive clonotypes increased from approximately 21 to 40 (not a significant change).

The V call is TRBV20-1, the J call TRBJ2-7; TRBD2 matches 11 bases. This clonotype was sampled from a human donor in good health. Sequencing was done on a sample of CD4+ T cells from blood, cultured in vitro. The CDR3 DNA reads as TGCAGTGCTAGAGACGCTAGCGGGAGGAACTACGAGCAGTACTTC. Encoded protein: CSARDASGRNYEQYF.